This TCR beta chain was captured by sequencing in a study of PD-1 blockade in classical Hodgkin lymphoma. Every patient was affected by relapse after autologous stem cell transplantation, while exposure to brentuximab vedotin was not uniform. Profiled with immunoSEQ multiplex PCR; TCRdb holds only in-frame clones, not every one. The repertoire holds 25,000 to 35,000 clones, 70% to 80% seen once, with around 3.7% in the top ten. The junction had 8 bases not matched to a gene; V was cut back by 3 bases and J by 7 bases. This CDR3 is 14 amino acids long. Germline lookup yields CDR1 PRHDT and CDR2 FYEKMQ (reference sequence).

The sample was peripheral blood mononuclear cells (PBMCs), taken before the second cycle of nivolumab. The sequence derives from a human donor with classical Hodgkin lymphoma. V usage is TRBV13 and J usage is TRBJ1-2; TRBD1 agrees at 7 bases. The CDR3 region is CASSLRQGYRGYTF. The DNA for the CDR3 is TGTGCCAGCAGCTTGAGACAGGGCTATCGTGGCTACACCTTC.